This T cell receptor beta chain was observed in a study of STAT5B mutations in CD4+ large granular lymphocyte leukemia. Clones were read by immunoSEQ multiplex PCR, and TCRdb kept only the in-frame ones, dropping some. The table lists some 34,000 clones, roughly four fifths of them singletons. On this clone itself: Its antigen is unknown.

Study observations and caveats: Top patient clones used TRBV06 genes more often: 8/27 versus 2/35 in controls.

CDR1 and CDR2 (germline): SGHNT, YENEEA. The CDR3 is 12 amino acids. V gave up 5 bases and J gave up 15 bases; unmatched junction bases: 5. Sequenced: CD4+ T cells from blood buffy coats. The rearrangement links TRBV11-3 to TRBJ2-1; 12 bases are a match to TRBD2. The receptor's source is a human donor in good health. The CDR3 DNA reads as TGTGCCAGCAGCCCCGGACTAGCGGGATTGTTCTTC. This codes for CASSPGLAGLFF.